The rows below give T cell receptor beta chains drawn from one sample of a study of glioma-infiltrating T cells after dendritic cell vaccination. Produced via immunoSEQ multiplex PCR; TCRdb's table is partial and in-frame only. Here the sample spans about 76,000 clones, around 90% being singletons. Sequences were derived from blood, sampled after dendritic cell vaccination. All receptors derive from a human donor with glioblastoma. Each CDR3 is given with its conserved first and last residue. A D gene is named only where the DNA matches it firmly. The listing skips clone size in some rows; elsewhere it reads once, few, many or a size class.

j_call	v_call	d_call	clone_size	cdr3_nt	cdr3_aa
TRBJ2-2	TRBV9	NA	NA	TGTGCCAGCAGCCCCCGAGGACACCCGAACACCGGGGAGCTGTTTTTT	CASSPRGHPNTGELFF
TRBJ1-2	TRBV15	TRBD1	NA	TGTGCCACCAGCAGCAGACAGGGGGTTAACTATGGCTACACCTTC	CATSSRQGVNYGYTF
TRBJ2-1	TRBV5-1	TRBD2	NA	TGCGCCAGCAGCTTAGGGCTAGCGGCTTACAATGAGCAGTTCTTC	CASSLGLAAYNEQFF
TRBJ1-2	TRBV28	NA	NA	TGTGCCAGCTCAGTTTGGACTTCAGGCAACTATGGCTACACCTTC	CASSVWTSGNYGYTF
TRBJ1-4	TRBV27	NA	NA	TGTGCCAGCAGTCAGACAGCCTATAATGAAAAACTGTTTTTT	CASSQTAYNEKLFF
TRBJ1-2	TRBV18	TRBD1	NA	TGTGCCAGCTCACCTATGACAGGGGTGTTCGGGGGCTACACCTTC	CASSPMTGVFGGYTF
TRBJ2-1	TRBV6-5	NA	NA	TGTGCCAGCAGTACCCGTGGCGGATACAATGAGCAGTTCTTC	CASSTRGGYNEQFF
TRBJ2-1	TRBV5-1	TRBD1	once	TGCGCCAGCAGGGGGACAGGGGCATATAATGAGCAGTTCTTC	CASRGTGAYNEQFF
TRBJ2-7	TRBV15	TRBD1	NA	TGTGCCACCAGGGGGACAGGATCCTACGAGCAGTACTTC	CATRGTGSYEQYF
TRBJ2-3	TRBV27	TRBD2	NA	TGTGCCAGCGTCGGGGCGGGGGGTCGAGCAGATACGCAGTATTTT	CASVGAGGRADTQYF
TRBJ1-4	TRBV30	NA	NA	TGTGCTTACCGACGGGGGGGGACTAATGAAAAACTGTTTTTT	CAYRRGGTNEKLFF
TRBJ2-6	TRBV19	TRBD1	NA	TGTGCCAGTAGCGCCCTACAGGGGGCCAGTGGGGCCAACGTCCTGACTTTC	CASSALQGASGANVLTF
TRBJ2-2	TRBV11-3	NA	NA	TGTGCCAGCAGGTCAGGCGACAGATACACCGGGGAGCTGTTTTTT	CASRSGDRYTGELFF
TRBJ1-2	TRBV27	NA	NA	TGTGCCAGCAGTTTCTCGGTGGGGCAGGTACTCTATGGCTACACCTTC	CASSFSVGQVLYGYTF
TRBJ1-1	TRBV4-1	NA	NA	TGCGCCAGCAGCCAGATCGCGGGGGCGTACACTGAAGCTTTCTTT	CASSQIAGAYTEAFF
TRBJ1-2	TRBV5-6	NA	NA	TGTGCCAGCAGCTACCAGGGGACCAACTATGGCTACACCTTC	CASSYQGTNYGYTF
TRBJ2-7	TRBV27	TRBD1	NA	TGTGCCAGCAGAGGACGGGACAGGGGTCCCTACGAGCAGTACTTC	CASRGRDRGPYEQYF
TRBJ2-2	TRBV5-6	NA	NA	TGTGCCAGCAGCTTCCTTGGGGGGTCCACCGGGGAGCTGTTTTTT	CASSFLGGSTGELFF
TRBJ1-2	TRBV4-1	TRBD1	NA	TGCGCCAGCAGCCATCCTCGACAGGGGGCTAACTATGGCTACACCTTC	CASSHPRQGANYGYTF